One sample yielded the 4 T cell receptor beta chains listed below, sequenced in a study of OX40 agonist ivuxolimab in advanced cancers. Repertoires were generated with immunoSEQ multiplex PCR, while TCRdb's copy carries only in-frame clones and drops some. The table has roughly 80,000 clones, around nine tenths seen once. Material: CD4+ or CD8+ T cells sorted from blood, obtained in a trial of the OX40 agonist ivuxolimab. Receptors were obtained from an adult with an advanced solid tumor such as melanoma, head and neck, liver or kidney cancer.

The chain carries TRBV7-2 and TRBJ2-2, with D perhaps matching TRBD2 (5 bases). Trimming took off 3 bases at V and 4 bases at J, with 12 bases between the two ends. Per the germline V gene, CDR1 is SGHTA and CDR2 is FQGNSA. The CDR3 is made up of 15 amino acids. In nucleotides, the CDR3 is TGTGCCAGCAGCTTTCGTAGTGGGAGCACCGGGGAGCTGTTTTTT. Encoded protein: CASSFRSGSTGELFF.

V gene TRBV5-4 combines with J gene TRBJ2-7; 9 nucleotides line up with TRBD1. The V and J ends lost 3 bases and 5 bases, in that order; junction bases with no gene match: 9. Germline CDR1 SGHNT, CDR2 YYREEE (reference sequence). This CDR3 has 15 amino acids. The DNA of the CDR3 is TGTGCCAGCAGCTCCGCGACGACAGGGGGAAACGAGCAGTACTTC. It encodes CASSSATTGGNEQYF.

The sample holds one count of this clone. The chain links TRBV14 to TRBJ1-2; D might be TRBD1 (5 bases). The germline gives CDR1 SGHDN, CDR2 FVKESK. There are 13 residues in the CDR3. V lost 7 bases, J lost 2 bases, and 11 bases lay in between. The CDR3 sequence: CASTAGINYGYTF. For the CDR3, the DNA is TGTGCCAGCACTGCAGGGATCAACTATGGCTACACCTTC.

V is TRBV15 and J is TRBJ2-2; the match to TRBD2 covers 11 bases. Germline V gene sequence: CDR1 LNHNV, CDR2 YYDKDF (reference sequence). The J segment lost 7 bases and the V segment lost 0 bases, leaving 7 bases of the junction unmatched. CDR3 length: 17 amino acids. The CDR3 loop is CATSREVLAGVSGELFF. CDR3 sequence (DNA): TGTGCCACCAGCAGAGAGGTACTAGCGGGAGTTAGCGGGGAGCTGTTTTTT. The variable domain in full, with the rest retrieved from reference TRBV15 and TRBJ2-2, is DAMVIQNPRYQVTQFGKPVTLSCSQTLNHNVMYWYQQKSSQAPKLLFHYYDKDFNNEADTPDNFQSRRPNTSFCFLDIRSPGLGDTAMYLCATSREVLAGVSGELFFGEGSRLTVL.